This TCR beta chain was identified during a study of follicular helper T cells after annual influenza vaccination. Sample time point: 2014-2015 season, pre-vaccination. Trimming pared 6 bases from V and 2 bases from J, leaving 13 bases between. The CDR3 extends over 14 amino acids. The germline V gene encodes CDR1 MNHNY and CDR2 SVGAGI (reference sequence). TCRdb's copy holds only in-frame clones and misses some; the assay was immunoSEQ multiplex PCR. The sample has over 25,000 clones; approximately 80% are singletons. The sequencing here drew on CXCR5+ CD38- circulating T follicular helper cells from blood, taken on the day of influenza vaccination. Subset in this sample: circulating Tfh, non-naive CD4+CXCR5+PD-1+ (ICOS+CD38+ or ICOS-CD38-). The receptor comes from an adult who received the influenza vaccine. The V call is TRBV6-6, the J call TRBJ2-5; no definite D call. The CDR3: CASRPRLDQETQYF. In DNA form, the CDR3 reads TGTGCCAGCAGGCCCCGACTGGATCAAGAGACCCAGTACTTC.